This T cell receptor (beta chain) came from a study of CD8 T cells in Susac syndrome. Across the study: There were 5 or 6 sequenced Susac syndrome patients with active disease and roughly 8 in remission.

Reverse transcription of roughly 0.5 to 1 ug RNA was carried out with random hexamers. A multiplex approach, immunoSEQ multiplex PCR, amplified TCR beta CDR3 across 54 Vbeta and 13 Jbeta. TCRdb re-called the immunoSEQ multiplex PCR reads through MiXCR, storing one row per CDR3 protein. The sample records 75,000 to 100,000 distinct CDR3 sequences, approximately 95% being singletons. CDR1 is SQVTM and CDR2 is ANQGSEA in the germline V gene. This CDR3 region has 13 residues. Trimming removed 5 bases from V and 5 bases from J; junction bases left unmatched: 8. Sequenced material: CD8+ T cells from PBMCs. This receptor was taken from a human donor with Susac syndrome. V usage is TRBV29-1 and J usage is TRBJ2-7, with 8 bases lining up with TRBD2. CDR3 sequence: CSVRTSPSHEQYF. In nucleotides, the CDR3 is TGCAGCGTTAGGACTAGCCCAAGCCACGAGCAGTACTTC.